The present T cell receptor beta chain was sequenced within a study of tumor-infiltrating lymphocytes in primary liver carcinoma. Study overall: Lesions, classed as T1-T3 N0M0, spanned roughly 4.2 to 10 cm across.

Only a few counts were recorded for this clonotype. The CDR3 has 13 residues. The germline CDR1 and CDR2 sequences are PRHDT and FYEKMQ (reference sequence). V lost 5 bases, J lost 2 bases, and 9 bases lay in between. Blood RNA was derived from unsorted whole blood, and germline DNA was extracted too. The researchers produced TCR beta cDNA from 400 to 650 ng total RNA with a constant-region primer. Generation of the TCR beta libraries relied on three nested multiplex PCR rounds using slightly modified ARM-PCR. TRBV1-TRBV30 forward primers paired with a C-beta reverse primer were used in the first two PCR rounds, which ran approximately 10 cycles each. MiXCR was run by TCRdb on the multiplex PCR reads, yielding one entry per CDR3 protein. The sample holds fewer than 400,000 distinct CDR3 sequences; approximately 58% are singletons and the top ten take more than 15%.

V and J are TRBV13 and TRBJ2-5, with D maybe TRBD2 (5 bases). This TCR was recovered from a woman in her 30s with primary liver carcinoma and hepatitis B virus infection. The sequenced material came from peripheral blood. Here the CDR3 reads CASSTRLQETQYF. The CDR3 DNA reads as TGTGCCAGCAGCACCCGACTACAAGAGACCCAGTACTTC.